The present entry profiles one T cell receptor beta chain with its context. Per the germline V gene, CDR1 is SGHRS and CDR2 is YFSETQ. The CDR3 is 14 amino acids. Unmatched junction bases numbered 7, after V lost 6 bases and J lost 4 bases. Using immunoSEQ multiplex PCR, the repertoire was profiled, and TCRdb retains in-frame clones only, with some absent. The table lists 850,000 to 1,100,000 clones, about 72% of them singletons. This entry belongs to a study of shared clonotypes between healthy human individuals. The chain carries TRBV5-1 and TRBJ2-1; 7 bases line up with TRBD1. Source material: memory CD4+ T cells from PBMCs. The subset is: CD45RA-negative fraction. The receptor's source is a man younger than 30 in good health. Some clones in this sample may be carry-over from other donors' samples. CDR3 in amino acids: CASKPGGWYNEQFF. CDR3 nucleotides: TGCGCCAGCAAGCCAGGGGGTTGGTACAATGAGCAGTTCTTC.